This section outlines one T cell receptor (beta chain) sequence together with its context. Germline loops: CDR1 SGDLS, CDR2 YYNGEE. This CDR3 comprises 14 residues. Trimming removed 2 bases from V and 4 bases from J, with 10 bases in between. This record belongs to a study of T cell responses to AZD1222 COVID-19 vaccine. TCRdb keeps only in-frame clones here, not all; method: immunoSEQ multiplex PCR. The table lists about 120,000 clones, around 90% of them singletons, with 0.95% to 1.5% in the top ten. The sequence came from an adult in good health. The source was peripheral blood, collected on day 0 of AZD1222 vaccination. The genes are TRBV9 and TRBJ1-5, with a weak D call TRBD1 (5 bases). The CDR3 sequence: CASSVSWGNQPQHF. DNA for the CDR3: TGTGCCAGCAGCGTGAGTTGGGGGAATCAGCCCCAGCATTTT. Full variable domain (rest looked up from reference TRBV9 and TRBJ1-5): DSGVTQTPKHLITATGQRVTLRCSPRSGDLSVYWYQQSLDQGLQFLIQYYNGEERAKGNILERFSAQQFPDLHSELNLSSLELGDSALYFCASSVSWGNQPQHFGDGTRLSIL.